This TCR beta chain was captured in a study of T cell responses to AZD1222 COVID-19 vaccine. Study summary: Both about-4-week and about-12-week second-dose recipients were combined. Whole-study results and caveats: Clonal diversity may have been underestimated, and the donors were mostly white British, with more females than males.

The CDR3 has 16 amino acids. Germline CDR1 and CDR2: SGHRS and YFSETQ. Trimming removed 2 bases at V and 0 bases at J, with 11 bases between. For this clone: Its specificity is not known.

Repertoires were generated with immunoSEQ multiplex PCR, while TCRdb's copy carries only in-frame clones and drops some. The sample includes about 180,000 clones, about 88% of them seen just once. V is TRBV5-1 and J is TRBJ1-4; D not certain. The receptor's source is an adult in good health. Source: peripheral blood, taken on day 0 of AZD1222 vaccination. CDR3 DNA sequence: TGCGCCAGCAGCTTTGGGCTACCAGCAACTAATGAAAAACTGTTTTTT. This codes for CASSFGLPATNEKLFF.